This paragraph covers one TCR beta chain sequence. Only in-frame clones appear in the TCRdb table, and some are missing; sequencing was by immunoSEQ multiplex PCR. The sample contains 50,000 to 65,000 clones, around 74% of which appear only once. The data were taken from a study of blood T cell repertoires in COVID-19. In the study overall: The cDNA or gDNA used as material had been derived from T cells, B-cell-depleted T cells, or PBMCs.

This CDR3 is 11 amino acids long. CDR1 is SQVTM and CDR2 is ANQGSEA in the germline V gene. V was pared by 7 bases and J by 7 bases, with 13 bases between. The receptor was derived from a woman in her forties or fifties with active or convalescent COVID-19. The rearrangement links TRBV29-1 to TRBJ1-2; no firm D call. The specimen was peripheral blood. The CDR3: CSALTGVGYTF. CDR3 in DNA: TGCAGCGCACTAACGGGTGTTGGCTACACCTTC.